One T cell receptor beta chain is described in this entry. This entry comes from a study of shared clonotypes between healthy human individuals. TCRdb's copy holds only in-frame clones and misses some; the assay was immunoSEQ multiplex PCR. The data hold 2 million to 2.5 million clones, with 85% to 95% observed a single time. The CDR3 extends over 16 amino acids. V was clipped by 0 bases and J by 6 bases; unmatched bases: 7. The V gene's germline CDR1 is LGHNA and CDR2 YSLEER. J is TRBJ1-5 and V is TRBV4-3; 8 nucleotides align to TRBD1. This sequence was found in a man younger than 30 in good health. Some clones in this sample may be carry-over from other donors' samples. Input material: naive CD4+ T cells from PBMCs. Subset noted: CD45RA+ positively selected. The CDR3 DNA reads as TGCGCCAGCAGCCAAGATTACCCAGGGGGCTTTCAGCCCCAGCATTTT. Translating it yields CASSQDYPGGFQPQHF.